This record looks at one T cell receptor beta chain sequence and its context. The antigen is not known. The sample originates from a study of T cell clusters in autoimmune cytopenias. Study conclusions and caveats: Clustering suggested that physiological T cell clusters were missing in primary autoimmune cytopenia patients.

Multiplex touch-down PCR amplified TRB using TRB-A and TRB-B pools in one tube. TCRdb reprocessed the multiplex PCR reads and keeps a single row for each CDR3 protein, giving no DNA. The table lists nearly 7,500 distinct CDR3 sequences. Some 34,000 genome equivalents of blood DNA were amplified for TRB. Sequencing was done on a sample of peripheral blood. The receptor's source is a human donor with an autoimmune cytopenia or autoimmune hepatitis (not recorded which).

The CDR3 sequence: CASSLEQGSGYGYTF. This sequence joins TRBV7-6 and TRBJ1-2. CDR1 and CDR2 from the germline V gene are SGHVS and FNYEAQ. The CDR3 has 15 residues. The full variable domain, completed using reference TRBV7-6 and TRBJ1-2, is GAGVSQSPRYKVTKRGQDVALRCDPISGHVSLYWYRQALGQGPEFLTYFNYEAQQDKSGLPNDRFSAERPEGSISTLTIQRTEQRDSAMYRCASSLEQGSGYGYTFGSGTRLTVV.